This entry lists 26 T cell receptor beta chains sequenced from one sample in a study of beta chain features in type 1 diabetes. Investigators reverse transcribed all isolated RNA, so they sequenced expressed TCRB transcripts. Method: immunoSEQ multiplex PCR; TCRdb's copy keeps in-frame clones and lacks some. The sample gives nearly 250,000 clones, 12% to 15% of which show up once; around 0.03% is in the top ten. Sequenced sample: naive CD4+ T cells from blood. The receptors come from a woman in her forties in good health.

The sample holds a few counts of this clone. The genes are TRBV7-9 and TRBJ1-1; 9 bases match TRBD1. J lost 5 bases, V lost 5 bases, and 9 bases had no gene match. CDR3 length: 15 amino acids. Germline CDR1 SEHNR, CDR2 FQNEAQ (reference sequence). The CDR3 loop reads CASSNTGTGSTEAFF. DNA of the CDR3: TGTGCCAGCAGCAACACCGGGACAGGGAGTACTGAAGCTTTCTTT.

This clone was picked up a small number of times. The J gene is TRBJ2-7, the V gene TRBV28; no clear D gene. The CDR3 consists of 11 residues. Germline lookup yields CDR1 MDHEN and CDR2 SYDVKM. The V end was cut by 6 bases, the J end by 2 bases, with 5 bases between. The CDR3 DNA follows: TGTGCCAGCAGCCAGACCTACGAGCAGTACTTC. Its translation is CASSQTYEQYF.

This clone came up a few times. The chain carries TRBV5-1 and TRBJ1-1, with 9 bases aligning to TRBD1. Unmatched junction bases numbered 7, after V lost 4 bases and J lost 3 bases. Germline loops: CDR1 SGHRS, CDR2 YFSETQ. This CDR3 spans 15 amino acids. The CDR3 loop is CASSHGTGSYTEAFF. For the CDR3, the DNA is TGCGCCAGCAGCCACGGGACAGGGTCGTACACTGAAGCTTTCTTT.

This clone was found many times. This chain connects TRBV13 to TRBJ1-1, with TRBD1 as a possible D gene (6 bases). The CDR3 extends over 13 amino acids. The V gene's germline CDR1 is PRHDT and CDR2 FYEKMQ (reference sequence). Trimming cost V 3 bases and J 1 base, with 6 bases left between them. The CDR3 nucleotides are TGTGCCAGCAGCTTCAGGGGGAACACTGAAGCTTTCTTT. This encodes CASSFRGNTEAFF.

The V and J genes are TRBV6-1 and TRBJ1-2; TRBD1 matches 10 bases. Germline V gene data show CDR1 as MNHNS and CDR2 as SASEGT. The V segment lost 7 bases and the J segment 7 bases; nucleotides outside the gene matches: 9. The CDR3 is made up of 14 amino acids. The CDR3 nucleotides read TGTGCCAGCACCCGGGACAGGGGTATTATTGGCTACACCTTC. Protein product: CASTRDRGIIGYTF.

The chain has TRBV4-3 and TRBJ1-2; 7 nucleotides line up with TRBD1. Germline CDR1 and CDR2: LGHNA and YSLEER. Trimming at V came to 4 bases and at J to 7 bases, leaving 6 bases not matched to a gene. The CDR3 extends over 13 amino acids. This chain's CDR3 is CASSRPPGGGYTF. In DNA form, the CDR3 reads TGCGCCAGCAGCCGCCCCCCAGGGGGTGGCTACACCTTC.

The chain recombines TRBV18 with TRBJ1-1; D possibly corresponds to TRBD1 (5 bases). The CDR3 has 13 residues. V was cut by 4 bases and J by 6 bases, with 12 bases left in between. Germline V gene data show CDR1 as KGHSH and CDR2 as LQKENI. The CDR3 region has the DNA TGTGCCAGCTCACTGGCGGTGGGGCCTGAAGCTTTCTTT. This sequence encodes CASSLAVGPEAFF.

This clone was detected only a few times. The chain links TRBV7-9 to TRBJ1-1; tentative D call: TRBD1 (6 bases). This CDR3 has 14 residues. V lost 5 bases and J lost 6, with 16 bases in between. The germline V gene has CDR1 SEHNR and CDR2 FQNEAQ (reference sequence). CDR3 sequence (DNA): TGTGCCAGCAGCAAACCCTACAGGGAAGCTGAAGCTTTCTTT. Translating it yields CASSKPYREAEAFF.

The chain has TRBV2 and TRBJ1-5; 10 bases align to TRBD1. Germline values: CDR1 SNHLY, CDR2 FYNNEI. The CDR3 spans 15 residues. The V gene end was trimmed by 5 bases and the J gene end by 7 bases; junction bases not matched to a gene: 8. The CDR3 DNA reads as TGTGCCAGCAGTCTTACCGGGACAGGGGCCCAGCCCCAGCATTTT. Amino acid sequence: CASSLTGTGAQPQHF. The whole variable domain, filled in from reference TRBV2 and TRBJ1-5, reads EPEVTQTPSHQVTQMGQEVILRCVPISNHLYFYWYRQILGQKVEFLVSFYNNEISEKSEIFDDQFSVERPDGSNFTLKIRSTKLEDSAMYFCASSLTGTGAQPQHFGDGTRLSIL.

V is TRBV29-1 and J is TRBJ1-1, with 9 bases identical to TRBD1. CDR1 and CDR2 (germline): SQVTM, ANQGSEA. With 2 bases clipped from V and 3 bases from J, the junction kept 1 base outside the gene matches. This CDR3 is built from 13 residues. CDR3 nucleotide sequence: TGCAGCGTTGAAAGACAGGGGGACACTGAAGCTTTCTTT. Protein: CSVERQGDTEAFF.

The chain uses TRBV29-1 and TRBJ2-5; TRBD2 aligns across 11 bases. Germline assignment: CDR1 SQVTM and CDR2 ANQGSEA. The CDR3 is 14 residues long. Trimming cost V 4 bases and J 3 bases; bases outside gene matches: 4. The CDR3, as DNA: TGCAGCGTTGCCCTAGCGGGGGGAAAAGAGACCCAGTACTTC. It is translated as CSVALAGGKETQYF.

The V and J genes are TRBV2 and TRBJ2-3; TRBD1 aligns across 7 bases. Losses at the gene ends were 7 bases for V and 2 bases for J; bases not matched to a gene: 6. The CDR3 loop spans 14 amino acids. Germline CDR1 SNHLY, CDR2 FYNNEI. The CDR3 DNA is TGTGCCAGCAAAGGGCAGGGGGACACAGATACGCAGTATTTT. This codes for CASKGQGDTDTQYF.

J is TRBJ2-2 and V is TRBV5-1; a weak D match, TRBD1 (6 bases). Trimming took off 3 bases at V and 1 base at J, with 10 bases between the two ends. CDR3 length: 15 amino acids. In germline, CDR1 is SGHRS, CDR2 YFSETQ. CDR3 coding DNA: TGCGCCAGCAGCTACACAGGGAAGAACACCGGGGAGCTGTTTTTT. It codes for CASSYTGKNTGELFF. Based on the CDR3 plus reference TRBV5-1 and TRBJ2-2, the full variable domain is KAGVTQTPRYLIKTRGQQVTLSCSPISGHRSVSWYQQTPGQGLQFLFEYFSETQRNKGNFPGRFSGRQFSNSRSEMNVSTLELGDSALYLCASSYTGKNTGELFFGEGSRLTVL.

The chain recombines TRBV14 with TRBJ2-6; D is uncertain. CDR3 length: 18 amino acids. Per germline, CDR1 SGHDN and CDR2 FVKESK. Trimming took 1 base from V and 0 from J, leaving 13 bases between them. The chain's CDR3 is CASSQVMGLGSGANVLTF. The CDR3 DNA sequence: TGTGCCAGCAGCCAAGTAATGGGCCTCGGCTCTGGGGCCAACGTCCTGACTTTC.

CDR3 DNA sequence: TGTGCCAGTAACCCGACCGACGGGACAGAGCAGTACTTC. Translated, it gives CASNPTDGTEQYF. V usage is TRBV19 and J usage is TRBJ2-7; a possible D gene is TRBD1 (6 bases). Trimming took 7 bases from V and 7 from J, leaving 17 bases between them. Germline CDR1 reads LNHDA; CDR2 reads SQIVND (reference sequence). The CDR3 runs 13 residues.

This clone was counted a few times. The genes are TRBV25-1 and TRBJ2-3; tentative D call: TRBD2 (5 bases). CDR1 and CDR2 (germline): MGHDK, SYGVNS. Trimming stripped 5 bases from V and 2 bases from J, with 17 bases between. The CDR3 is 16 amino acids. The CDR3 DNA follows: TGTGCCAGCAGTCAAGGACTGGTCCTTCTCACAGATACGCAGTATTTT. This codes for CASSQGLVLLTDTQYF.

The genes are TRBV6-5 and TRBJ2-7; D is ambiguous. With 2 bases removed from V and 3 bases from J, the gap between germline ends came to 11 bases. This CDR3 is built from 14 residues. CDR1 and CDR2 (germline): MNHEY, SVGAGI. The DNA of the CDR3 is TGTGCCAGCAGTTACGGGCTAAACCACTACGAGCAGTACTTC. As protein: CASSYGLNHYEQYF.

This clone showed up just a few times. J is TRBJ1-2 and V is TRBV5-1; 10 bases are shared with TRBD1. The CDR3 has 14 residues. Per germline, CDR1 SGHRS and CDR2 YFSETQ. V was pared by 4 bases and J by 2 bases, with 2 bases of the junction left unmatched. The CDR3 sequence: CASSPDRGNYGYTF. In DNA, the CDR3 is TGCGCCAGCAGCCCGGACAGGGGGAACTATGGCTACACCTTC.

The rearrangement links TRBV19 to TRBJ2-3; TRBD2 agrees at 9 bases. Trimming took 6 bases from V and 1 from J; bases not matched to a gene: 2. CDR3 length equals 14 residues. Germline CDR1 and CDR2: LNHDA and SQIVND (reference sequence). Here the CDR3 DNA reads TGTGCCAGTAGACAGCGGGGGGGCACAGATACGCAGTATTTT. Translating gives CASRQRGGTDTQYF. The entire variable domain, with the rest obtained from reference TRBV19 and TRBJ2-3, is as follows: DGGITQSPKYLFRKEGQNVTLSCEQNLNHDAMYWYRQDPGQGLRLIYYSQIVNDFQKGDIAEGYSVSREKKESFPLTVTSAQKNPTAFYLCASRQRGGTDTQYFGPGTRLTVL.

V usage is TRBV5-4 and J usage is TRBJ2-7, with TRBD2 matching over 10 bases. Germline lookup yields CDR1 SGHNT and CDR2 YYREEE (reference sequence). V lost 4 bases to trimming and J lost 2 bases; unmatched junction nucleotides: 9. The CDR3 totals 16 residues. The CDR3 DNA reads as TGTGCCAGCAGCCCAACAGGACTAGCGGCTACCTACGAGCAGTACTTC. Protein product: CASSPTGLAATYEQYF. Combining the CDR3 with reference TRBV5-4 and TRBJ2-7 gives the whole variable domain ETGVTQSPTHLIKTRGQQVTLRCSSQSGHNTVSWYQQALGQGPQFIFQYYREEENGRGNFPPRFSGLQFPNYSSELNVNALELDDSALYLCASSPTGLAATYEQYFGPGTRLTVT.

This clone has only a few counts. The genes are TRBV9 and TRBJ1-5; 7 bases agree with TRBD1. The V gene's germline CDR1 is SGDLS and CDR2 YYNGEE. The CDR3 runs 13 residues. V lost 4 bases to trimming and J lost 5 bases; unmatched junction nucleotides: 3. The CDR3 DNA follows: TGTGCCAGCAGCCGTACAGGGGATCAGCCCCAGCATTTT. This codes for CASSRTGDQPQHF.

This clone was picked up a small number of times. The CDR3 bases are TGCGCCAGCAGCTTGGTGGTAGGGGGACCCTACGAGCAGTACTTC. Translating gives CASSLVVGGPYEQYF. V and J are TRBV5-1 and TRBJ2-7; D is perhaps TRBD1 (6 bases). Trimming took off 0 bases at V and 2 bases at J, with 12 bases between the two ends. The CDR3 loop spans 15 amino acids. Germline V gene sequence: CDR1 SGHRS, CDR2 YFSETQ.

V usage is TRBV9 and J usage is TRBJ2-5; 9 positions match TRBD2. The CDR3 runs 15 residues. The V gene's germline CDR1 is SGDLS and CDR2 YYNGEE. J lost 5 bases, V lost 3 bases, and 8 bases had no gene match. CDR3 sequence reads: CASSARTSVEETQYF. The CDR3 DNA sequence: TGTGCCAGCAGCGCCCGGACTAGCGTTGAGGAGACCCAGTACTTC.

This rearrangement joins TRBV18 to TRBJ2-5; possibly TRBD1 for D (5 bases). CDR3 size: 14 residues. The germline V and J ends were trimmed by 3 bases and 5 bases, with 13 bases remaining between them. Looked up from germline, CDR1 is KGHSH and CDR2 is LQKENI. CDR3 region: CASSPGPVVETQYF. The CDR3 DNA sequence: TGTGCCAGCTCACCGGGGCCGGTCGTCGAGACCCAGTACTTC.

This clone was seen only a few times. The chain combines TRBV2 with TRBJ2-3, with a possible D match to TRBD2 (5 bases). V lost 4 bases and J 2 bases, leaving 25 bases between the germline ends. CDR3 length: 19 amino acids. Germline lookup yields CDR1 SNHLY and CDR2 FYNNEI. CDR3: CASSVWVIMTTDNTDTQYF. CDR3 coding DNA: TGTGCCAGCAGTGTTTGGGTAATAATGACTACAGATAACACAGATACGCAGTATTTT.

This clone was counted only a few times. V is TRBV13 and J is TRBJ2-1; 10 bases are shared with TRBD1. V was clipped by 5 bases and J by 9 bases; unmatched bases: 7. Germline V gene lookup returns CDR1 PRHDT and CDR2 FYEKMQ (reference sequence). The CDR3 has 14 amino acids. The CDR3: CASSVDRGLGEQFF. The CDR3 bases are TGTGCCAGCAGCGTCGACAGGGGGCTAGGTGAGCAGTTCTTC. Combining the CDR3 with reference TRBV13 and TRBJ2-1 gives the whole variable domain AAGVIQSPRHLIKEKRETATLKCYPIPRHDTVYWYQQGPGQDPQFLISFYEKMQSDKGSIPDRFSAQQFSDYHSELNMSSLELGDSALYFCASSVDRGLGEQFFGPGTRLTVL.